The 16 T cell receptor beta chains given below trace back to one sample, sequenced in a study of blood T cell repertoires in COVID-19. Data came from immunoSEQ multiplex PCR; TCRdb stores just in-frame clones and leaves some out. Altogether about 280,000 clones are present, around 90% being singletons, with the ten largest covering about 5.5%. Sequenced input: PBMCs or T cells enriched from blood (not recorded which). These receptor sequences come from a woman between 40 and 55 years old who had recovered from COVID-19.

The gene calls are TRBV5-8 and TRBJ1-4; D is undetermined. Trimming removed 7 bases from V and 4 bases from J, with 17 bases in between. CDR1 is SGHTS, CDR2 YDEGEE, per germline. The CDR3 extends over 15 amino acids. The CDR3, as DNA: TGTGCCAGCCCCTTCAATCAGGCCCTTAATGAAAAACTGTTTTTT. Its protein is CASPFNQALNEKLFF.

As DNA, the CDR3 is TGTGCCAGCAGCTTTCAAGCGGGAAACACCGGGGAGCTGTTTTTT. This sequence encodes CASSFQAGNTGELFF. V is TRBV7-2 and J is TRBJ2-2, with 7 bases fitting TRBD2. This CDR3 contains 15 residues. V shed 3 bases and J 2 bases; nucleotides not matched to a gene: 3. The germline V gene encodes CDR1 SGHTA and CDR2 FQGNSA.

The V and J genes are TRBV7-3 and TRBJ2-5; perhaps TRBD1 as D (5 bases). V gave up 5 bases and J gave up 1 base, with 8 bases separating them. The CDR3 covers 13 residues. Germline CDR1 is SGHTA and CDR2 is FQGTGA. The DNA of the CDR3 is TGTGCCAGCAGCCCGGACATCCAAGAGACCCAGTACTTC. Translated: CASSPDIQETQYF.

The rearrangement links TRBV5-1 to TRBJ2-7; 8 bases are shared with TRBD1. The length of the CDR3 is 13 residues. Germline CDR1 reads SGHRS; CDR2 reads YFSETQ. Unmatched junction bases numbered 3, after V lost 2 bases and J lost 5 bases. This chain's CDR3 is CASSLDRGHEQYF. The CDR3 region has the DNA TGCGCCAGCAGCTTAGACAGGGGCCACGAGCAGTACTTC.

This rearrangement joins TRBV4-2 to TRBJ2-1; maybe TRBD2 (6 bases). V was pared by 1 base and J by 4 bases, with 14 bases between. The CDR3 covers 16 residues. Germline lookup yields CDR1 LGHNA and CDR2 YNFKEQ. The CDR3 DNA sequence: TGTGCCAGCAGCCAAGTAGGAGCGGGTCTTTACAATGAGCAGTTCTTC. This sequence encodes CASSQVGAGLYNEQFF.

This rearrangement joins TRBV4-3 to TRBJ1-1, with TRBD1 matching over 9 bases. This CDR3 is built from 14 residues. V lost 2 bases and J lost 4; bases outside the gene matches: 2. Per the germline V gene, CDR1 is LGHNA and CDR2 is YSLEER. This CDR3 is CASSQTGGTTEAFF. CDR3 nucleotide sequence: TGCGCCAGCAGCCAAACAGGGGGCACCACTGAAGCTTTCTTT.

The V call is TRBV7-9, the J call TRBJ1-6; 8 bases map to TRBD1. Trimming cost V 6 bases and J 5 bases; bases outside gene matches: 0. The CDR3 is 13 amino acids. Germline CDR1 is SEHNR and CDR2 is FQNEAQ (reference sequence). CDR3 in DNA: TGTGCCAGCAGACAGGGGGATAATTCACCCCTCCACTTT. Translating gives CASRQGDNSPLHF.

This sequence joins TRBV7-2 and TRBJ2-3; 9 nucleotides line up with TRBD2. Germline V gives CDR1 SGHTA, CDR2 FQGNSA. The J segment lost 3 bases and the V segment lost 2 bases, leaving 3 bases of the junction unmatched. This CDR3 comprises 15 residues. The chain's CDR3 is CASSLMSGRTDTQYF. In DNA form, the CDR3 reads TGTGCCAGCAGCTTAATGAGCGGGAGGACAGATACGCAGTATTTT.

V usage is TRBV24-1 and J usage is TRBJ2-3, with TRBD2 matching 7 bases. The V gene's germline CDR1 is KGHDR and CDR2 SFDVKD. V was pared by 5 bases and J by 2 bases, with 9 bases of the junction left unmatched. CDR3 length equals 16 residues. CDR3: CATSAVAGDFTDTQYF. CDR3 bases: TGTGCCACCAGTGCAGTGGCGGGGGACTTCACAGATACGCAGTATTTT.

The CDR3 bases are TGTGCCAGCAGTCCCGGGACAGGGGTAGAAGCTTTCTTT. Translating gives CASSPGTGVEAFF. The chain uses TRBV2 and TRBJ1-1; 10 nucleotides agree with TRBD1. Trimming removed 5 bases from V and 8 bases from J; junction bases left unmatched: 5. Germline V gene sequence: CDR1 SNHLY, CDR2 FYNNEI. The length of the CDR3 is 13 residues.

The chain combines TRBV5-1 with TRBJ2-1; D is uncertain. Trimming pared 2 bases from V and 0 bases from J, leaving 9 bases between. The CDR3 spans 15 residues. In germline, CDR1 is SGHRS, CDR2 YFSETQ. In DNA form, the CDR3 reads TGCGCCAGCAGCTTCCAGAGGTCCTCCTACAATGAGCAGTTCTTC. It translates to CASSFQRSSYNEQFF.

The CDR3 DNA follows: TGTGCCAGCGGTACAGGGGGTTTAGGTCAGCCCCAGCATTTT. This gives the protein CASGTGGLGQPQHF. The chain combines TRBV28 with TRBJ1-5; 8 bases map to TRBD1. Germline CDR1 and CDR2: MDHEN and SYDVKM. The length of the CDR3 is 14 residues. Losses at the gene ends were 8 bases for V and 6 bases for J; bases not matched to a gene: 9.

In DNA, the CDR3 is TGCGCCAGCAGTGCCCTATATGGGAGGGGCAATGAGCAGTTCTTC. Translated, it gives CASSALYGRGNEQFF. The rearrangement uses TRBV10-2 and TRBJ2-1; 7 bases agree with TRBD2. CDR3 size: 15 residues. V was clipped by 4 bases and J by 6 bases; unmatched bases: 9. Germline V CDR1 and CDR2: WSHSY, SAAADI.

The V and J genes are TRBV5-3 and TRBJ2-5; weak D call: TRBD2 (5 bases). TRBV5-3 is an ORF, and what it does is uncertain. This CDR3 is built from 15 residues. V was pared by 0 bases and J by 5 bases, with 14 bases between. The CDR3 DNA reads as TGTGCCAGAAGCTTGGTGCGGGCGGTACAGGAGACCCAGTACTTC. Amino acids: CARSLVRAVQETQYF.

V gene TRBV4-1 combines with J gene TRBJ2-7; D remains unclear. This CDR3 has 13 residues. Germline loops: CDR1 MGHRA, CDR2 YSYEKL. V was shortened by 2 bases and J by 2 bases, with 7 bases between the two germline ends. CDR3 coding DNA: TGCGCCAGCAGCCAACGCGGAACCTACGAGCAGTACTTC. Its translation is CASSQRGTYEQYF.

This clone has just one count. The rearrangement uses TRBV6-2 or TRBV6-3 and TRBJ2-2; D not resolved. V lost 5 bases and J lost 5, with 15 bases in between. In germline, CDR1 is MNHEY, CDR2 SVGEGT. The CDR3 spans 15 residues. The CDR3 spells CASSRNELVTGELFF. The CDR3 DNA sequence: TGTGCCAGCAGTCGGAACGAGCTAGTGACCGGGGAGCTGTTTTTT.